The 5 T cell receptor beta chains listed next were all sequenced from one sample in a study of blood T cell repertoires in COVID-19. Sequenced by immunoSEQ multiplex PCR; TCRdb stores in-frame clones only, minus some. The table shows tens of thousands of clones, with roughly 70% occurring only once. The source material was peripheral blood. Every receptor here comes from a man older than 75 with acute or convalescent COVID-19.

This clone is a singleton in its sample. CDR3 loop: CASSPGPQFNYGYTF. The CDR3 coding sequence is TGTGCCAGCAGCCCGGGTCCCCAATTTAACTATGGCTACACCTTC. The V gene is TRBV7-3, the J gene TRBJ1-2; no clear D. V lost 5 bases and J 1 base, leaving 14 bases between the germline ends. CDR1 SGHTA and CDR2 FQGTGA come from the germline V gene. The length of the CDR3 is 15 residues.

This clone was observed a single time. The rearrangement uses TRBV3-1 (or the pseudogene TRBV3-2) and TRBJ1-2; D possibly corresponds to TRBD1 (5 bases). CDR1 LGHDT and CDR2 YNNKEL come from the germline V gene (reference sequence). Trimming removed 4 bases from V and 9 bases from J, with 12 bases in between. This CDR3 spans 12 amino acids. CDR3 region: CASSPSGWRYTF. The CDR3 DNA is TGTGCCAGCAGCCCCTCAGGGTGGCGCTACACCTTC.

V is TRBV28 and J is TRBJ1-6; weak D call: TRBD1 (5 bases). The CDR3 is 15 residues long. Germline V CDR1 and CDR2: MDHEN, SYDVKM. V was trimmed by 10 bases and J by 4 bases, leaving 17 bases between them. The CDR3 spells CATTSGNTYNSPLHF. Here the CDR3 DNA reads TGTGCCACCACCTCAGGGAACACTTATAATTCACCCCTCCACTTT.

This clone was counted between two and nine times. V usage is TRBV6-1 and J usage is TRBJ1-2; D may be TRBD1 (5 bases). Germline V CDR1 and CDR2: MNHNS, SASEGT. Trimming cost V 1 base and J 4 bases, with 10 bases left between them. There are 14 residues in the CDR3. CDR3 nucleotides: TGTGCCAGCAGTGAAGATGGGAGGGGCTATGGCTACACCTTC. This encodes CASSEDGRGYGYTF.

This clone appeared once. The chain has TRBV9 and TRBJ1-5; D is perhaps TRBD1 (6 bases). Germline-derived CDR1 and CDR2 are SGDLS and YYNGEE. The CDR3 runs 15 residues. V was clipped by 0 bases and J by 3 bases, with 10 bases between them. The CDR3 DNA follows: TGTGCCAGCAGCGTAGAAGGGGGGGTCAATCAGCCCCAGCATTTT. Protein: CASSVEGGVNQPQHF. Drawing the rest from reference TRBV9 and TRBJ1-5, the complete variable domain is DSGVTQTPKHLITATGQRVTLRCSPRSGDLSVYWYQQSLDQGLQFLIQYYNGEERAKGNILERFSAQQFPDLHSELNLSSLELGDSALYFCASSVEGGVNQPQHFGDGTRLSIL.